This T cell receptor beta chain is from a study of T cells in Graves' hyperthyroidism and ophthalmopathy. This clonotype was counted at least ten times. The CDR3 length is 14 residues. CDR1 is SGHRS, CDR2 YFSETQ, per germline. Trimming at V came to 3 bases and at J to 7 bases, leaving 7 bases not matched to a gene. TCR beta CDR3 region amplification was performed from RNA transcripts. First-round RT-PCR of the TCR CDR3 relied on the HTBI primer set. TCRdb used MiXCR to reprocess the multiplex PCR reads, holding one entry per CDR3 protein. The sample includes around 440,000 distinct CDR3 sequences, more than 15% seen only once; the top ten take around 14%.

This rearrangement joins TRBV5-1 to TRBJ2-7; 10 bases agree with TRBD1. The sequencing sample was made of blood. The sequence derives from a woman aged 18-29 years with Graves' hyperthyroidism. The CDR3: CASSSNRDRGEQYF. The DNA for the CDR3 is TGCGCCAGCAGCTCCAATCGGGACAGGGGAGAGCAGTACTTC.